These T cell receptor beta chains were read from a single sample in a study of PD-1 blockade in classical Hodgkin lymphoma. The protocol was immunoSEQ multiplex PCR, while the TCRdb copy is restricted to in-frame clones and leaves out a portion. The sample has about 18,000 clones; 75% to 90% are singletons. Sample: peripheral blood mononuclear cells (PBMCs), taken at baseline. The receptor set was obtained from a human donor with classical Hodgkin lymphoma. The CDR3 runs from the conserved cysteine through the conserved F or W. Each record gives: clone size, D gene, J gene, V gene, CDR3 DNA, CDR3 protein. The D gene is left open where the match is weak. Clone size is stated in some rows and not others, as once, few, many or a class when expanded.

clone_size: -; d_call: -; j_call: TRBJ1-2; v_call: TRBV6-5; cdr3_nt: TGTGCCAGCACCCCCTCCTGGCAGGGAGGTGGCTACACCTTC; cdr3_aa: CASTPSWQGGGYTF
clone_size: -; d_call: TRBD1; j_call: TRBJ1-5; v_call: TRBV6-5; cdr3_nt: TGTGCCAGCAGTGTGACAGGGGGAGCGGGACAGCCCCAGCATTTT; cdr3_aa: CASSVTGGAGQPQHF
clone_size: once; d_call: TRBD1; j_call: TRBJ1-2; v_call: TRBV2; cdr3_nt: TGTGCCAGCAGGGAGGACAGGGTCGGAGGCTACACCTTC; cdr3_aa: CASREDRVGGYTF
clone_size: -; d_call: -; j_call: TRBJ2-2; v_call: TRBV27; cdr3_nt: TGTGCCAGCAGTTACGGGCCCCCTGGGCGGGAGCTGTTTTTT; cdr3_aa: CASSYGPPGRELFF
clone_size: few; d_call: -; j_call: TRBJ1-4; v_call: TRBV2; cdr3_nt: TGTGCCAGCAGTACTCCCAACGGACCCTCGGAAAAACTGTTTTTT; cdr3_aa: CASSTPNGPSEKLFF
clone_size: once; d_call: TRBD1; j_call: TRBJ1-4; v_call: TRBV29-1; cdr3_nt: TGCAGCGTTGATTACAGGGGCGATAATGAAAAACTGTTTTTT; cdr3_aa: CSVDYRGDNEKLFF
clone_size: large; d_call: TRBD2; j_call: TRBJ2-1; v_call: TRBV19; cdr3_nt: TGTGCCAGTAGCCCGCCTGGGACTAGCGGAACCCACGGTGAGCAGTTCTTC; cdr3_aa: CASSPPGTSGTHGEQFF
clone_size: -; d_call: -; j_call: TRBJ1-4; v_call: TRBV5-6; cdr3_nt: TGTGCCAGCAGCTTGGACCAGGACAATGAAAAACTGTTTTTT; cdr3_aa: CASSLDQDNEKLFF
clone_size: -; d_call: TRBD1; j_call: TRBJ2-2; v_call: TRBV6-6; cdr3_nt: TGTGCCAGCGGGACAGGGTTAGCAATTACCGGGGAGCTGTTTTTT; cdr3_aa: CASGTGLAITGELFF
clone_size: -; d_call: -; j_call: TRBJ1-6; v_call: TRBV2; cdr3_nt: TGTGCCAGCAGTATCCGGACATCACCGGATTCACCCCTCCACTTT; cdr3_aa: CASSIRTSPDSPLHF
clone_size: -; d_call: -; j_call: TRBJ1-5; v_call: TRBV5-1; cdr3_nt: TGCGCCAGCAGCCCATCGCCAGGGAATCAGCCCCAGCATTTT; cdr3_aa: CASSPSPGNQPQHF
clone_size: -; d_call: -; j_call: TRBJ1-4; v_call: TRBV5-1; cdr3_nt: TGCGCCAGCAGCTTGAGTCGGATGGCTAATGAAAAACTGTTTTTT; cdr3_aa: CASSLSRMANEKLFF
clone_size: -; d_call: -; j_call: TRBJ2-3; v_call: TRBV25-1; cdr3_nt: TGTGCCAGCAGTGAATTGGAGGAAGCCACAGATACGCAGTATTTT; cdr3_aa: CASSELEEATDTQYF
clone_size: -; d_call: TRBD1; j_call: TRBJ2-5; v_call: TRBV19; cdr3_nt: TGTGCCATTTCGACGGGACAGAGGGAGACCCAGTACTTC; cdr3_aa: CAISTGQRETQYF
clone_size: -; d_call: -; j_call: TRBJ2-7; v_call: TRBV4-1; cdr3_nt: TGCGCCAGCAGCCAGGGACCGGGGACCTACGAGCAGTACTTC; cdr3_aa: CASSQGPGTYEQYF
clone_size: -; d_call: TRBD1; j_call: TRBJ1-5; v_call: TRBV19; cdr3_nt: TGTGCCAGTAGCGCGACAGGGGGCTTGGGTCAGCCCCAGCATTTT; cdr3_aa: CASSATGGLGQPQHF
clone_size: few; d_call: -; j_call: TRBJ2-3; v_call: TRBV5-6; cdr3_nt: TGTGCCAGCAGCTTGGCTTTTATGAGCATGGGGATAGATACGCAGTATTTT; cdr3_aa: CASSLAFMSMGIDTQYF
clone_size: -; d_call: -; j_call: TRBJ2-6; v_call: TRBV7-9; cdr3_nt: TGTGCCAGCAGCTTAGGGAGAGGGCCGCCATCTGGGGCCAACGTCCTGACTTTC; cdr3_aa: CASSLGRGPPSGANVLTF
clone_size: -; d_call: TRBD2; j_call: TRBJ2-1; v_call: TRBV19; cdr3_nt: TGTGCCAGTAGTTTGTCAAAAGGGACTAGCGGGAGTGCGACCTACAATGAGCAGTTCTTC; cdr3_aa: CASSLSKGTSGSATYNEQFF
clone_size: few; d_call: -; j_call: TRBJ2-7; v_call: TRBV4-1; cdr3_nt: TGCGCCAGCAGCCAAGAAGGATACCCTTCCTACGAGCAGTACTTC; cdr3_aa: CASSQEGYPSYEQYF
clone_size: -; d_call: TRBD1; j_call: TRBJ2-7; v_call: TRBV6-6; cdr3_nt: TGTGCCAGCACTCTGACAGGGGTAAGCTCCTACGAGCAGTACTTC; cdr3_aa: CASTLTGVSSYEQYF
clone_size: -; d_call: TRBD2; j_call: TRBJ2-1; v_call: TRBV5-1; cdr3_nt: TGCGCCAGCAGCTTGGTAACTAGCGGGAGGTTAAATGAGCAGTTCTTC; cdr3_aa: CASSLVTSGRLNEQFF
clone_size: -; d_call: TRBD1; j_call: TRBJ1-2; v_call: TRBV5-5; cdr3_nt: TGTGCCAGCAGCTTAGCAGGGACAGGGGGCGAGGGCTATGGCTACACCTTC; cdr3_aa: CASSLAGTGGEGYGYTF
clone_size: -; d_call: -; j_call: TRBJ1-1; v_call: TRBV28; cdr3_nt: TGTGCCACCCGGACAGTCCAGCTTGAAGCTTTCTTT; cdr3_aa: CATRTVQLEAFF
clone_size: -; d_call: -; j_call: TRBJ2-5; v_call: TRBV7-7; cdr3_nt: TGTGCTACCTCGGGTGGCAGGCAAGAGACCCAGTACTTC; cdr3_aa: CATSGGRQETQYF
clone_size: -; d_call: TRBD1; j_call: TRBJ1-5; v_call: TRBV15; cdr3_nt: TGTGCCACCAGCAGAAGACAGGGGGGAAGCAATCAGCCCCAGCATTTT; cdr3_aa: CATSRRQGGSNQPQHF
clone_size: once; d_call: -; j_call: TRBJ2-7; v_call: TRBV7-2; cdr3_nt: TGTGCCAGCAGCTTAATGCGGAATTCCTACGAGCAGTACTTC; cdr3_aa: CASSLMRNSYEQYF
clone_size: -; d_call: -; j_call: TRBJ2-7; v_call: TRBV7-6; cdr3_nt: TGTGCCAGCAGCTTACCGGCAGACGAGCAGTACTTC; cdr3_aa: CASSLPADEQYF
clone_size: -; d_call: -; j_call: TRBJ2-1; v_call: TRBV11-2; cdr3_nt: TGTGCCAGCAGCTCCCCCGGGAAGGCGGGGAATGAGCAGTTCTTC; cdr3_aa: CASSSPGKAGNEQFF
clone_size: once; d_call: -; j_call: TRBJ2-1; v_call: TRBV29-1; cdr3_nt: TGCAGTGCTTCGGAGACCCTCTACAATGAGCAGTTCTTC; cdr3_aa: CSASETLYNEQFF
clone_size: -; d_call: -; j_call: TRBJ1-1; v_call: TRBV2; cdr3_nt: TGTGCCAGCAGTGAAGTGAACCTCTTGAACACTGAAGCTTTCTTT; cdr3_aa: CASSEVNLLNTEAFF
clone_size: once; d_call: -; j_call: TRBJ2-3; v_call: TRBV7-6; cdr3_nt: TGTGCCAGCAGCTTAGACTGGACAGATACGCAGTATTTT; cdr3_aa: CASSLDWTDTQYF
clone_size: -; d_call: -; j_call: TRBJ1-5; v_call: TRBV5-1; cdr3_nt: TGCGCCAGCAGCTTGGGGACCACGATTAGCAATCAGCCCCAGCATTTT; cdr3_aa: CASSLGTTISNQPQHF
clone_size: -; d_call: -; j_call: TRBJ1-2; v_call: TRBV28; cdr3_nt: TGTGCCAGCAGCCTGATAGGGGCGCTGGACCTTTATGGCTACACCTTC; cdr3_aa: CASSLIGALDLYGYTF
clone_size: -; d_call: -; j_call: TRBJ1-4; v_call: TRBV7-9; cdr3_nt: TGTGCCAGCAGCTTCCGACAGGAAAATGAAAAACTGTTTTTT; cdr3_aa: CASSFRQENEKLFF
clone_size: -; d_call: -; j_call: TRBJ2-1; v_call: TRBV7-6; cdr3_nt: TGTGCCAGCAGCCCCATAGCAGACTCCTACAATGAGCAGTTCTTC; cdr3_aa: CASSPIADSYNEQFF
clone_size: once; d_call: TRBD2; j_call: TRBJ2-3; v_call: TRBV5-1; cdr3_nt: TGCGCCAGCAGCTTTGGCGCGGGAGGGCGAGATACGCAGTATTTT; cdr3_aa: CASSFGAGGRDTQYF
clone_size: -; d_call: TRBD1; j_call: TRBJ1-5; v_call: TRBV6-6; cdr3_nt: TGTGCCAGCAGGACGGACAGGGGGCCGGGACAGCCCCAGCATTTT; cdr3_aa: CASRTDRGPGQPQHF
clone_size: -; d_call: -; j_call: TRBJ1-2; v_call: TRBV6-6; cdr3_nt: TGTGCCAGCAGTTCTGGGGCCTATGGCTACACCTTC; cdr3_aa: CASSSGAYGYTF